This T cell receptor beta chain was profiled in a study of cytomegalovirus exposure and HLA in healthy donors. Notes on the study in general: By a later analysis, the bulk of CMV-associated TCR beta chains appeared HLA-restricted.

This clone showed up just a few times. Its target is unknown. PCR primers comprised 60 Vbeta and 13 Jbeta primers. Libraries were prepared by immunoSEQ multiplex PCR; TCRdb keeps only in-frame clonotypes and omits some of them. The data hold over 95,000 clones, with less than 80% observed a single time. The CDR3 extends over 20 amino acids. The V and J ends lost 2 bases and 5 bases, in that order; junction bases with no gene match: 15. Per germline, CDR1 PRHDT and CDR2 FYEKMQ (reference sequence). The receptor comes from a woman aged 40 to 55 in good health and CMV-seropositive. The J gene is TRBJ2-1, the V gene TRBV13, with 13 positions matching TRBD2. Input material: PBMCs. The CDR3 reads CASSLFGQLAGGPLHNEQFF. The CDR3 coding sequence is TGTGCCAGCAGCTTATTTGGGCAACTAGCGGGGGGGCCATTACACAATGAGCAGTTCTTC.